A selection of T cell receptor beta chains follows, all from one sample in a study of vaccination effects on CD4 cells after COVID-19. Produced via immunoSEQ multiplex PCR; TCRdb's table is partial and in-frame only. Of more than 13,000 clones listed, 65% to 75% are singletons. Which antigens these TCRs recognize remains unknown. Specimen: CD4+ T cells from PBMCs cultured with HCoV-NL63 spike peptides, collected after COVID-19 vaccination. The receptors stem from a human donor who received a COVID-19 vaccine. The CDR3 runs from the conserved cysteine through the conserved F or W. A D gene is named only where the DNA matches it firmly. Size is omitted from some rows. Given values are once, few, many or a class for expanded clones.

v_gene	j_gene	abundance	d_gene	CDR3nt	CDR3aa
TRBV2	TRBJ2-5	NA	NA	TGTGCCAGCAGTGCAGCCTTAGGGTCTCCAAGGGGAGAGACCCAGTACTTC	CASSAALGSPRGETQYF
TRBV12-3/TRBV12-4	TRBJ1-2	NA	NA	TGTGCCAGCAGCCTATCGAGGGGATATGGCTACACCTTC	CASSLSRGYGYTF
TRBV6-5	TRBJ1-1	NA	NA	TGTGCCAGCAGACCACATCATGCTGGCACTGAAGCTTTCTTT	CASRPHHAGTEAFF
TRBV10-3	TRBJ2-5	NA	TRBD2	TGTGCCATCAGCCCCGGACTAGCAGAGACCCAGTACTTC	CAISPGLAETQYF
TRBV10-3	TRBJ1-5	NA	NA	TGTACCACGAGGGACAGCAATCAGCCCCAGCATTTT	CTTRDSNQPQHF
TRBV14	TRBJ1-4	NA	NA	TGTGCCAGCAGTCCCGGACAGCGGGGGAATGAAAAACTGTTTTTT	CASSPGQRGNEKLFF
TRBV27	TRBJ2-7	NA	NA	TGTGCCAGCAGTCCTCCGGGCGGGACCCCCTACGAGCAGTACTTC	CASSPPGGTPYEQYF
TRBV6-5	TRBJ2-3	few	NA	TGTGCCAGCAGTTACGGGGACCCCCGCACAGATACGCAGTATTTT	CASSYGDPRTDTQYF
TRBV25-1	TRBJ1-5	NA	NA	TGTGCCAGCAGTGTTCTCAATCAGCCCCAGCATTTT	CASSVLNQPQHF
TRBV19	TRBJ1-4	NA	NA	TGTGCCAGTCGTGACAAGGGCGGTGAAAAACTGTTTTTT	CASRDKGGEKLFF
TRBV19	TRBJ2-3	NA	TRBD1	TGTGCCAGTAGTTCAGCCCCGGGACAGGCCACGTATTTT	CASSSAPGQATYF
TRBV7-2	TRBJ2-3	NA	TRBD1	TGTGCCAGCAGCCCGGGACAGGGGCCGCAGTATTTT	CASSPGQGPQYF
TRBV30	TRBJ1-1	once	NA	TGTGCCTGGAGTGGTGCAGGGTTGAACACTGAAGCTTTCTTT	CAWSGAGLNTEAFF
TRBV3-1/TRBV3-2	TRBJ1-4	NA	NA	TGTGCCAGCAGCCAAGATCCGCCCAGGGTTCTGGCGGAAAAACTGTTTTTT	CASSQDPPRVLAEKLFF
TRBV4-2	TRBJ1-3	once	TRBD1	TGTGCCAGCAGCCCGCTACAGGGGACAACTGGAAACACCATATATTTT	CASSPLQGTTGNTIYF
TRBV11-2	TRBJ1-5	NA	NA	TGTGCCAGCAGCTTAGATCCAGGGCCAAATCAGCCCCAGCATTTT	CASSLDPGPNQPQHF
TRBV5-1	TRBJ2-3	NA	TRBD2	TGCGCCAGCAGCTTGAGTATCGCGGGGGGGATCACAGATACGCAGTATTTT	CASSLSIAGGITDTQYF
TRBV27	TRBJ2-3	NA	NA	TGTGCCAGCAGTTTAAGGGTGACAGGCCGCACAGATACGCAGTATTTT	CASSLRVTGRTDTQYF
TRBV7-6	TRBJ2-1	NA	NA	TGTGCCAGCAGCCGAAGGCCATTCGCGGTCTCCTACAATGAGCAGTTCTTC	CASSRRPFAVSYNEQFF
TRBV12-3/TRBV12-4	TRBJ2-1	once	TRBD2	TGTGCCAGCAGCCAAAGGCCTAGCGGGCAGTTCTTC	CASSQRPSGQFF
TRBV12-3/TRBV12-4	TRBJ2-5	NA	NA	TGTGCCAGCAGTTTAGATGGGGCAGAGACCCAGTACTTC	CASSLDGAETQYF
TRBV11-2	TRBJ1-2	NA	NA	TGTGCCAGCAGCTTAGGGTCTGCTGGTTATGGCTACACCTTC	CASSLGSAGYGYTF
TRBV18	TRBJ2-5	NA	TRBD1	TGTGCCAGCTCACTACAGGGACAGGGAATCCAAGAGACCCAGTACTTC	CASSLQGQGIQETQYF
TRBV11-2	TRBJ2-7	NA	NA	TGTGCCAGCAGCTTAGGAATCGCCCTCTACGAGCAGTACTTC	CASSLGIALYEQYF
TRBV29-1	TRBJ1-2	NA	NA	TGCAGCGTTGAAGATTTGGGAACCAGGGATGGCTACACCTTC	CSVEDLGTRDGYTF
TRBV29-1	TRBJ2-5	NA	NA	TGCAGCGTTGGGGGGGAGACCCAGTACTTC	CSVGGETQYF
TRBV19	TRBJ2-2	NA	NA	TGTGCCAGTAGTATAAATGGACTGACCGGGGAGCTGTTTTTT	CASSINGLTGELFF
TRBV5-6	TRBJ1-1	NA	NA	TGTGCCAGCAGCTTGGGCGTGGGTACTGAAGCTTTCTTT	CASSLGVGTEAFF
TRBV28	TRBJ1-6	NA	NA	TGTGCCAGCAGTTTATTCGCTCTGAGAACCAGACTGACTAATTCACCCCTCCACTTT	CASSLFALRTRLTNSPLHF
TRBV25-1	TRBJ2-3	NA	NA	TGTGCCAGCAGTGAAGGCCTTGGCACAGATACGCAGTATTTT	CASSEGLGTDTQYF
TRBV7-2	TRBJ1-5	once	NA	TGTGCTTCCAAAGAGGGGGGATATAGCAATCAGCCCCAGCATTTT	CASKEGGYSNQPQHF
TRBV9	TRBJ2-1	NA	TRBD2	TGTGCCAGCAGCGTAGGCCCTAGCGGGAGCTCCTACAATGAGCAGTTCTTC	CASSVGPSGSSYNEQFF
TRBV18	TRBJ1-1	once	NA	TGTGCCAGCTCACCGGGGAGGGACACTGAAGCTTTCTTT	CASSPGRDTEAFF
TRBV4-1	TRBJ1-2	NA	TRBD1	TGCGCCAGCAGCCAAGAAAGGGGGCTTGGCTACACCTTC	CASSQERGLGYTF
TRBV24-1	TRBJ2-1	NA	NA	TGTGCCACCAGTGGGGGGGGAGGGGACATCTCCTACAATGAGCAGTTCTTC	CATSGGGGDISYNEQFF
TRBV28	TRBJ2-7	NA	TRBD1	TGTGCCAGCAGTCCCGGGACAGGGGGTTACGAGCAGTACTTC	CASSPGTGGYEQYF
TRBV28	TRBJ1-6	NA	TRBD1	TGTGCCAGCACCACGGGGACAGGAGATTCACCCCTCCACTTT	CASTTGTGDSPLHF
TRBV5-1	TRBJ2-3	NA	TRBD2	TGCGCCAGCAGCGCTAGCGGGACGGTAGATACGCAGTATTTT	CASSASGTVDTQYF
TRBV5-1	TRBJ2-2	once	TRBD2	TGCGCCAGCAGCTTGAATCCTAGCGGGGGTCCGAACACCGGGGAGCTGTTTTTT	CASSLNPSGGPNTGELFF
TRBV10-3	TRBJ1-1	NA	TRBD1	TGTGCCATCAAAGGGGGTCTTGGGACAGGGGGTAAAGACACTGAAGCTTTCTTT	CAIKGGLGTGGKDTEAFF
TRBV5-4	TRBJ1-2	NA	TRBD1	TGTGCCAGCAGTGTAGTTACAGGGGAGCTCTATGGCTACACCTTC	CASSVVTGELYGYTF